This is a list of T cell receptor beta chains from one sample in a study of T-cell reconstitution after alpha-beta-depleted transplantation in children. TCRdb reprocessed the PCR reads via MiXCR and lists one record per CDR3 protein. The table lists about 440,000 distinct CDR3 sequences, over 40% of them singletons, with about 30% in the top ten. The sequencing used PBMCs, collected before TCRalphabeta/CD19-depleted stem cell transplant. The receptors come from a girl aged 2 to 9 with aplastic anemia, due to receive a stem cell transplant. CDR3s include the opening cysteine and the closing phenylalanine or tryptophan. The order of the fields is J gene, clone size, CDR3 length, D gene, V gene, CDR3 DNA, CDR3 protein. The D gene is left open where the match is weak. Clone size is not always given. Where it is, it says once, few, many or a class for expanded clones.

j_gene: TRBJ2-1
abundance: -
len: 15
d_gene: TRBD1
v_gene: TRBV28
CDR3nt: TGTGCTAGCAGTGACCGGGACAGAGGATTCTTTGGACAGTTCTTC
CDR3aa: CASSDRDRGFFGQFF

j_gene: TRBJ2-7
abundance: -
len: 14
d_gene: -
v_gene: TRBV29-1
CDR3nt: TGCAGCGTCCCGTATGTGTTATGGCTTCGCGAGCAGTACTTC
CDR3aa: CSVPYVLWLREQYF

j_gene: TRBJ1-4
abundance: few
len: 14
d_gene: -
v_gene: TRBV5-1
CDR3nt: TGCGCCAGCAGCTTGGGGCCCTTTGAGGAAAAACTGTTTTTT
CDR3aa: CASSLGPFEEKLFF

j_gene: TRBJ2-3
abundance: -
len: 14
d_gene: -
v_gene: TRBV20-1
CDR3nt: TGCAGTGCTGCCGACGCAGGAGGCACAGATACGCAGTATTTT
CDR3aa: CSAADAGGTDTQYF

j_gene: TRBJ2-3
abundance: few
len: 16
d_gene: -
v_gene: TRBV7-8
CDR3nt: TGTGCCAGCAGCTTACGGAAGGGTGGGTCCACAGATACGCAGTATTTT
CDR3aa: CASSLRKGGSTDTQYF

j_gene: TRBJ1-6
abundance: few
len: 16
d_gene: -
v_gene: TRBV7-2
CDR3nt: TGTGCCAGCAGCATCGCAGATAGCTCCTATAATTCACCCCTCCACTTT
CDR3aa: CASSIADSSYNSPLHF

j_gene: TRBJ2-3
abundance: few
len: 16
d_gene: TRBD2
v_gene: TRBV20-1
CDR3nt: TGCAGTGCTGACCGATCCCGGGAGGCCTACACAGATACGCAGTATTTT
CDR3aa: CSADRSREAYTDTQYF

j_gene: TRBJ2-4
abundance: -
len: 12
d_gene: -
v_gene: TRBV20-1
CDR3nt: TGCAGTGCTAGAGAGGGCGGAGACATTCAGTACTTC
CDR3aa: CSAREGGDIQYF

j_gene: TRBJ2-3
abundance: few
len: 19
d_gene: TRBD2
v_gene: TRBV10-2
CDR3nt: TGCGCCAGCAGAGGGACTAGCGGGAGAAGGGGGGTGAGCACAGATACGCAGTATTTT
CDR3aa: CASRGTSGRRGVSTDTQYF

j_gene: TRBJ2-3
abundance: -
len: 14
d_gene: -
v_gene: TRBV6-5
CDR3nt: TGTGCCAGCAGTTACTCGTCGCTAGCAGATACGCAGTATTTT
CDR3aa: CASSYSSLADTQYF

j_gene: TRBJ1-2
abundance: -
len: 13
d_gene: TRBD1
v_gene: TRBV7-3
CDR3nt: TGTGCCAGCAGCTCCAACAGGGGAATCGGCTACACCTTC
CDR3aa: CASSSNRGIGYTF

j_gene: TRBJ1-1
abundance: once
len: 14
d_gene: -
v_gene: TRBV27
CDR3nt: TGTGCCAGCAAATTCCAACCCGGGGGTTATGAAGCTTTCTTT
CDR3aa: CASKFQPGGYEAFF

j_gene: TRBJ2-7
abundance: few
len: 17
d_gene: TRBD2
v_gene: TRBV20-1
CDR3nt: TGCAGTGCTAGAGATGTAGGTTCTAGCGGGAGGCCTTACGAGCAGTACTTC
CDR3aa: CSARDVGSSGRPYEQYF

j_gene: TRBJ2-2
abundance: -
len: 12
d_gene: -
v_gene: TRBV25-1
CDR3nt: TGTGCCAGCCCCTATAAGACCGGGGAGCTGTTTTTT
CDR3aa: CASPYKTGELFF

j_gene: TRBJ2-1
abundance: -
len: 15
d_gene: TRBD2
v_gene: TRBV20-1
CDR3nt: TGCAGTGCTAGTAGCCTAGCGGTCTCCTACAATGAGCAGTTCTTC
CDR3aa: CSASSLAVSYNEQFF

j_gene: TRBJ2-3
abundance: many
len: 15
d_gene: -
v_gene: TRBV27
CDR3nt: TGTGCCAGCAGTTTATATGCGGGACGGCAAGATACGCAGTATTTT
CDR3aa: CASSLYAGRQDTQYF

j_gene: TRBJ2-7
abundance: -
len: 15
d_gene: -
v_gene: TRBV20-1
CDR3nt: TGCAGTGCTAGAGCTCTCAGGGACCCTTCCTACGAGCAGTACTTC
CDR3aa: CSARALRDPSYEQYF

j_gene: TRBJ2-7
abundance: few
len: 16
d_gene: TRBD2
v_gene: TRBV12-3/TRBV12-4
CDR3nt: TGTGCCAGCAGTTTATCCGCTAGCGGGAGGGCCTACGAGCAGTACTTC
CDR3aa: CASSLSASGRAYEQYF

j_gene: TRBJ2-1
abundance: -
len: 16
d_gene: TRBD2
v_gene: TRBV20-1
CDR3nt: TGCAGTGCTAGAAGTGCCGGGGGGGGTGGATACAATGAGCAGTTCTTC
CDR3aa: CSARSAGGGGYNEQFF

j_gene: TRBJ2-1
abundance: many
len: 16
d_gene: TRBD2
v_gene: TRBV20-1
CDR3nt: TGCAGTGCTTTTTGGACTAGCGGGAGGTCCTACAATGAGCAGTTCTTC
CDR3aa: CSAFWTSGRSYNEQFF

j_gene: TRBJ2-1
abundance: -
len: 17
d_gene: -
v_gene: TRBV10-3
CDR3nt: TGTGCCATCGGACGGTGGGGGTCGGCAGGTGCTTACAATGAGCAGTTCTTC
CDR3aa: CAIGRWGSAGAYNEQFF

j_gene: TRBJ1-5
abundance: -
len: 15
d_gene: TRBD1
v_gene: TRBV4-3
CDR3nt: TGCGCCAGCAGCCAAAACAGGGGGGGCAATCAGCCCCAGCATTTT
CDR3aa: CASSQNRGGNQPQHF

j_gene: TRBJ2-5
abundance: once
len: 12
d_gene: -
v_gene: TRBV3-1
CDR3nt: TGTGCCAGCAGCACTAGGTCAGAGACCCAGTACTTC
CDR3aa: CASSTRSETQYF

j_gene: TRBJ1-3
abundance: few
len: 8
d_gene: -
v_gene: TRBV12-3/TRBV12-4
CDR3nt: TGTGCCAGCAGCACCATATATTTT
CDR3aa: CASSTIYF

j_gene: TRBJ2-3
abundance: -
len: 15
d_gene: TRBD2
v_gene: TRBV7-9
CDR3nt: TGTGCCAGCAGCGCGACTAGCGGGAGAGGGGATACGCAGTATTTT
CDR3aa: CASSATSGRGDTQYF

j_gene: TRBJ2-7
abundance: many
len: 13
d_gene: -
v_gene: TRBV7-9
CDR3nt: TGTGCCAGCAGCCAAGGGACTTCCTACGAGCAGTACTTC
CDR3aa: CASSQGTSYEQYF

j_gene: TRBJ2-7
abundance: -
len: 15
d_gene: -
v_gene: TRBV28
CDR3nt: TGTGCCAGCAATAACGCCAGCGGAAGTTCCTACGAGCAGTACTTC
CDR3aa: CASNNASGSSYEQYF

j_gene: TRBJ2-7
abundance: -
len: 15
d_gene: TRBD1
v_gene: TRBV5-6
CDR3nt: TGTGCCAGCAGCTCACAGGGGGCGCTCCCCTACGAGCAGTACTTC
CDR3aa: CASSSQGALPYEQYF

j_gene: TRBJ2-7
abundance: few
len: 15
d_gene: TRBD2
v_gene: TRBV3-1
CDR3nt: TGTGCCAGCAGCCCGCCAGGTTCCGGGGGGTACGAGCAGTACTTC
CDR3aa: CASSPPGSGGYEQYF

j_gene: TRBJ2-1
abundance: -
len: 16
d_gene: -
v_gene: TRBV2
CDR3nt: TGTGCCAGCAGTGAAGTAAGGGGGGGGAAAATCGATGAGCAGTTCTTC
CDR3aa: CASSEVRGGKIDEQFF

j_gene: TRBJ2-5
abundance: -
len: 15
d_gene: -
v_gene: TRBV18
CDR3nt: TGTGCCAGCTCACCGATGGACTACGGGGGAGAGACCCAGTACTTC
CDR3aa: CASSPMDYGGETQYF

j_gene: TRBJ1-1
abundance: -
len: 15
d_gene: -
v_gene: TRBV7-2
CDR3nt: TGTGCCAGCAGCCCGCAGGGGTCGGTGAACACTGAAGCTTTCTTT
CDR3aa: CASSPQGSVNTEAFF

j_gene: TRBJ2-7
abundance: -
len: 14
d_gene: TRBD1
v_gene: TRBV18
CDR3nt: TGTGCCAGCTCTCACCAAGACCGACAGGGGCTGCAGTACTTC
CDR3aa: CASSHQDRQGLQYF

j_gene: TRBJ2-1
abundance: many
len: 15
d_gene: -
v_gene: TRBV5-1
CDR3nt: TGCGCCAGCAGCCCCGAAGGGGGCTCCTACAATGAGCAGTTCTTC
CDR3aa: CASSPEGGSYNEQFF

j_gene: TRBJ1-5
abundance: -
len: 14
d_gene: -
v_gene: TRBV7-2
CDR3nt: TGTGCCAGCAGCTCCGCCGGGCCTGATCAGCCCCAGCATTTT
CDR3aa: CASSSAGPDQPQHF

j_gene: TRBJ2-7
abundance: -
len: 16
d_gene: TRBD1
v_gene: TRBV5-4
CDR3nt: TGTGCCAGCAGAGATAGGCGGGGACAGGGATTCGACGAGCAGTACTTC
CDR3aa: CASRDRRGQGFDEQYF

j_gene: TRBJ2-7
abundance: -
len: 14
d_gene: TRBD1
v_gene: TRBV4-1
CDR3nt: TGCGCCAGCAGCCGAACGACAGGGGCCTACGAGCAGTACTTC
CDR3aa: CASSRTTGAYEQYF

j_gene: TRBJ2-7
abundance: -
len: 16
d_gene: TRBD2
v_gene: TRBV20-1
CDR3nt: TGCAGTGCTAGAGGTCCAGCGGGAGGTGCCTCCTACGAGCAGTACTTC
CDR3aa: CSARGPAGGASYEQYF

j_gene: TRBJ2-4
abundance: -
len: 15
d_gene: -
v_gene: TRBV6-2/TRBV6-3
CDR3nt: TGTGCCAGCATCCCGGGGGGCCTAGCGAAAAACATTCAGTACTTC
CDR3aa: CASIPGGLAKNIQYF

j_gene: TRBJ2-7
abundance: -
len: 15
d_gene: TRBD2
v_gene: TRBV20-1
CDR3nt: TGCAGTGCCGGCCCGGTTAGCGGGAGAACCTACGAGCAGTACTTC
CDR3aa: CSAGPVSGRTYEQYF

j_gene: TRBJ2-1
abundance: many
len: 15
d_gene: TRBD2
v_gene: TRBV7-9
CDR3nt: TGTGCCAGCAGCTTATCCGAGACTAGCAAGAATGAGCAGTTCTTC
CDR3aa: CASSLSETSKNEQFF

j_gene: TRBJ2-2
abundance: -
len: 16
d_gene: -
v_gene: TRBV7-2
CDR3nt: TGTGCCAGCAGCTTAATCCCCTTAGCGCCTGAGGGGGAGCTGTTTTTT
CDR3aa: CASSLIPLAPEGELFF

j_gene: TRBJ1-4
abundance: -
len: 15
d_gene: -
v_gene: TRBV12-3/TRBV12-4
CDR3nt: TGTGCCAGCAGACCCCGACGGTCGCCTAATGAAAAACTGTTTTTT
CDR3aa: CASRPRRSPNEKLFF